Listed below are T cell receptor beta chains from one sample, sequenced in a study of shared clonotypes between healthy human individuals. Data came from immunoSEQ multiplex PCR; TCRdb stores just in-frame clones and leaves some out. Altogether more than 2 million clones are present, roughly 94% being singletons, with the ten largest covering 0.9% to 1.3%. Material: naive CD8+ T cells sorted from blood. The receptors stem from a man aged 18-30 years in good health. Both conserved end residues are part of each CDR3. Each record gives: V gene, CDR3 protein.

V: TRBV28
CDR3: CASPSLRGSSGNTIYF

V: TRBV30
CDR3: CAWSEEPNEQYF

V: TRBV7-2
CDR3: CASSLPAGGQDEKLFF

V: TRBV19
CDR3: CASSPEYYGYTF

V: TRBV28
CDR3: CASSFRVSLHNQPQHF

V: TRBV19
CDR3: CASSIVDTTYNEQFF

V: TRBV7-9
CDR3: CASSVSGVTYEQYF

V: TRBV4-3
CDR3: CASSLYGAGADEKLFF

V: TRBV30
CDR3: CAWNDGTYEQYF

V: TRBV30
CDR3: CAWSPQGSEQYF

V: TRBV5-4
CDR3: CASSVGPGTNTEAFF

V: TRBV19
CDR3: CASTRGFGNEQFF

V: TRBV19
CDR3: CASNGGRYYEQYF

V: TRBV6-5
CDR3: CASSYRAEYEAFF

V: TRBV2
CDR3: CASSETPFYEQYF

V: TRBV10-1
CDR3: CASKYRNSPLHF

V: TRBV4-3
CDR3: CASSPNGQGDANTGELFF

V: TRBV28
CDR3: CASSNRGTFYGYTF

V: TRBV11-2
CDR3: CASSLDITATYEQYF

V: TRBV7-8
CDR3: CASSLWGMEYQETQYF

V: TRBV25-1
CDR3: CASSEGGLNTEAFF

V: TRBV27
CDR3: CASWPAGVDYEQYF

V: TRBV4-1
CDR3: CASSQFGGGTGNNEKLFF

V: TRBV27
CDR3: CASSFAPPGQGKLETQYF